This T cell receptor beta chain was identified in a study of blood T cell repertoires in COVID-19. Data came from immunoSEQ multiplex PCR; TCRdb stores just in-frame clones and leaves some out. This table has under 130,000 clones, approximately 90% appearing once. Trimming cost V 3 bases and J 5 bases; bases outside gene matches: 11. CDR3 length: 16 amino acids. The germline V gene has CDR1 SGHRS and CDR2 YFSETQ. This clonotype originated in a man in his forties or fifties in a cohort sampled during active COVID-19. Sequenced input: peripheral blood. The V call is TRBV5-1, the J call TRBJ2-5, with TRBD1 matching 9 bases. This chain's CDR3 is CASSWAGTGSVETQYF. The CDR3 DNA follows: TGCGCCAGCAGCTGGGCCGGGACAGGGAGTGTGGAGACCCAGTACTTC.